This TCR beta chain was found in a study of blood T cells in healthy people across ages. Germline lookup yields CDR1 SGHTA and CDR2 FQGNSA. The CDR3 length is 14 residues. V lost 6 bases and J 2 bases, leaving 13 bases between the germline ends. The use of a sample-barcoded 5' primer and a J-beta primer mix characterized a second PCR of roughly 7 to 11 cycles. TCRdb reanalysed the 5' RACE reads using MiXCR and keeps one entry per CDR3 protein. This table has about 1,500,000 distinct CDR3 sequences, approximately 42% appearing once. The sample holds a few counts of this clonotype. The source of this sequence is a woman aged 18-30 years in good health. Sequencing was carried out using blood. V is TRBV7-2 and J is TRBJ2-5, with unresolved D. The CDR3 loop reads CASRLQVSQETQYF. The DNA of the CDR3 is TGTGCCAGCAGACTCCAGGTGTCTCAAGAGACCCAGTACTTC.